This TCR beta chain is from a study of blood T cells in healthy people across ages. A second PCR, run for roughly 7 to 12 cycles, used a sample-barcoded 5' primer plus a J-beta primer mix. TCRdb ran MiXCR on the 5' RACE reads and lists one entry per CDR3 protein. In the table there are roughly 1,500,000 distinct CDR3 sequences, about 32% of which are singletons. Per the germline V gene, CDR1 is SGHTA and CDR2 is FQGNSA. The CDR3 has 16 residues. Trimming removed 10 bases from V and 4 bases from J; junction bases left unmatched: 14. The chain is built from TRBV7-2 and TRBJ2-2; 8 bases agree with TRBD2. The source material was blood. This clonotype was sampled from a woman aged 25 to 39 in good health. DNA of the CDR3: TGTGCCACAGCTACTCGGGGGGGCCGTAGCACCGGGGAGCTGTTTTTT. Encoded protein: CATATRGGRSTGELFF.